This TCR beta chain was identified during a study of CD8 T cells in ankylosing spondylitis. The table lists this clonotype with a few counts. Its antigen is unknown. The ends were cut back, 11 bases at V and 0 bases at J, with 13 bases in the middle. The CDR3 spans 13 residues. Germline CDR1 is SEHNR and CDR2 is FQNEAQ (reference sequence). Study observations and caveats: Disease-linked clones were CD8+ and relatively rare in peripheral blood. According to the report, clones linked to the disease were significantly enriched in matched synovial fluid samples taken from ankylosing spondylitis patients. A TCR beta motif of roughly 8 highly homologous variants seemed to mark ankylosing spondylitis blood. Certain motif variants had earlier appeared in reactive arthritis synovial fluid and blood.

Quantitative 5'-RACE with molecular barcodes generated TCR beta libraries. From the 5' RACE reads, TCRdb called clonotypes with MiXCR, one entry per CDR3 protein. Of 200,000 to 250,000 distinct CDR3 sequences in the sample, around 18% are singletons; the top ten hold under 55%. The V gene is TRBV7-9, the J gene TRBJ1-1; D perhaps matches TRBD1 (6 bases). This clonotype was obtained from a male donor with ankylosing spondylitis. Sequences were obtained from blood, either unsorted or a sorted T cell fraction (not recorded which). The CDR3 is CAGEQGMNTEAFF. The CDR3 bases are TGTGCCGGAGAACAGGGAATGAACACTGAAGCTTTCTTT.